This entry describes one T cell receptor beta chain. Its antigen is unknown. Within one base of it there is no much larger clone, and no base qualities were kept. The CDR3 starts with the cysteine, ends with the phenylalanine, and has 17 residues. The entry retains the CDR3 DNA only, 51 bases that are in frame from base 1. CDR1 and CDR2 (SGHAT, FQNNGV) derive from the germline V gene. At the junction V is shortened by 4 bases and J by 2 bases, with 17 bases in between. TCR CDR3 regions were amplified from genomic DNA by multiplex PCR using the deep immunoSEQ assay. For each cell subset, the extracted genomic DNA was distributed evenly across all wells of several immunoSEQ 96-well plates, and each plate served as one replicate. Each replicate PCR for sorted subsets received about 220 ng genomic DNA, equal to some 32,000 T cell genomes. The purified libraries were quantified using a Qubit 3.0 fluorometer, sized with a Bioanalyzer 2100, and then quantified again using the KAPA Library Quantification kit. Every immunoSEQ 96-well plate was sequenced on a dedicated single-read 150-cycle Illumina NextSeq 550 flow cell. The study's own analysis went as follows. Because the immunoSEQ output held only junctional sequences and lacked quality scores, the filtering could not match the filtering applied to full-length reads. To assign V/J genes and CDR3, sequences were annotated using PyIR, a Python wrapper for IgBLAST v1.9, with IMGT germline references. Reads were filtered out if the reads had weak V/J assignments (E-value above 1e-6), no CDR3, stop codons, out-of-frame junctions, or ambiguous translated residues. A V3J clonotype was defined by an identical inferred V gene, J gene, and CDR3 amino acid sequence. The percentage overlap between two repertoires was calculated by dividing the number of shared unique clonotypes by the size of the smaller repertoire. Three approaches were used to assess repertoire richness: RTK rarefaction, the Chao1 estimator, and Recon v2.1 estimates of unobserved clonotypes. Generation probabilities for all TCRbeta clonotypes obtained by the gDNA method from a handful of donors were computed using OLGA. TCRdb retrieved this table from immuneACCESS and kept in-frame rearrangements only. Not all clones are present; in checked studies, unresolved V genes account for under half, and no reason is known for the remainder. V and J calls plus clone size are reproduced from that table; the DNA served to infer D and trimming. The sample table contains about 2.4 million clones; only one count was recorded for roughly 93% of them. Around 0.37% of the sample is taken by the ten largest.

These data come from a study of shared clonotypes between healthy human individuals (dated by TCRdb to between 2020 and 2021). About the full investigation: Three men and a couple of women, aged 18 to 49 years, made up the cohort. For each donor, three plates each were used for CD4 naive and CD4 memory, two plates were used for CD8 naive, and one plate was used for CD8 memory. The study deeply sequenced blood TCR repertoires of about 5 healthy adults to estimate repertoire size and the extent of clonotype sharing between individuals. Different laboratories and diverse techniques were used to prepare libraries and sequence TCR repertoires, to increase sequencing depth and limit assay-specific biases. Leukapheresis yielded between about 0.94 and 10 billion PBMCs per donor. Results and caveats for the whole study, not just this receptor: Naive subsets generally had larger estimated clonotype richness than memory subsets did. The genetic and exposure-history diversity represented was limited by the small number of donors. Incomplete sequencing was indicated by rarefaction of sorted-subset datasets, despite the large sequencing depth. Only blood was sampled, and tissue TCR repertoires likely differ from those in blood. Compared with non-shared clonotypes, the clonotypes found in all four sorted-subset donors had higher generation probabilities. Approximately 4.8% of naive CD4, 3.5% of naive CD8, 2.3% of memory CD4, and about 0.4% of memory CD8 clonotypes were shared across a few donors. Based on pairwise subsampling, the degree of clonotype sharing among donors was expected to be affected by sequencing depth.

Healthy HIV-negative adults with no recently reported acute infections or vaccinations were included as donors. Every donor was a Caucasian adult living in Nashville, Tennessee, USA. CD4+ T cells were enriched through magnetic negative selection, after which naive cells were positively selected on CD45RA and the remaining negative fraction served as the memory subset. Blood was collected by leukapheresis, and PBMCs were isolated by Ficoll-Histopaque density gradient centrifugation and then cryopreserved in liquid nitrogen vapor phase. Analytical flow cytometry was used to check the purity and quantity of each magnetically sorted T cell population. From each sorted fraction, genomic DNA was isolated and quantified by UV absorbance on a Nanodrop 2000c.

The sample consisted of naive CD4+ T cells from PBMCs. Per the publication, the cell subset or site label means: CD45RA+ positively selected. The clonotype comes from a man aged 18 to 35 in good health. Some clones in this sample may be carry-over from other donors' samples. The V and J segments used are TRBV11-2 and TRBJ2-2; no D gene is confidently identified. This receptor has the CDR3 CASSSNMGGSNTGELFF. The DNA sequence reads TGTGCCAGCAGCTCAAACATGGGCGGATCAAACACCGGGGAGCTGTTTTTT.